The 11 T cell receptor beta chains below all came from one sample that was sequenced in a study of shared clonotypes between healthy human individuals. Method: immunoSEQ multiplex PCR; TCRdb's copy keeps in-frame clones and lacks some. The repertoire holds 2 million to 2.5 million clones, 93% seen once, with 0.39% in the top ten. The sample taken for sequencing was naive CD4+ T cells from PBMCs. Subset noted: CD45RA+ positively selected. The receptors were gathered from a young man in good health. Some clones in this sample may be carry-over from other donors' samples.

The chain uses TRBV28 and TRBJ2-3; the D gene is possibly TRBD2 (7 bases). V dropped 2 bases and J dropped 6 bases, with 15 bases sitting between them. The CDR3 has 15 residues. The germline V gene has CDR1 MDHEN and CDR2 SYDVKM. The CDR3 DNA is TGTGCCAGCAGTTTACAAATTGGGGGGGCCGATACGCAGTATTTT. Residues: CASSLQIGGADTQYF. The full variable domain, rest sourced from reference TRBV28 and TRBJ2-3, is DVKVTQSSRYLVKRTGEKVFLECVQDMDHENMFWYRQDPGLGLRLIYFSYDVKMKEKGDIPEGYSVSREKKERFSLILESASTNQTSMYLCASSLQIGGADTQYFGPGTRLTVL.

This clone has only a few counts. The chain is built from TRBV25-1 and TRBJ1-1; 8 nucleotides agree with TRBD1. Germline CDR1 and CDR2: MGHDK and SYGVNS. The ends lost 6 bases at V and 5 bases at J; junction bases unmatched: 5. The CDR3 loop spans 13 amino acids. CDR3 coding DNA: TGTGCCAGCAGGGACAGGGAGGGAACTGAAGCTTTCTTT. Protein sequence: CASRDREGTEAFF.

As for this clone: This same CDR3 is encoded by further DNA sequences in the sample. The chain recombines TRBV29-1 with TRBJ1-4, with 9 bases aligning to TRBD1. Germline trimming cut 7 bases from V and 6 bases from J; bases unmatched to any gene: 3. CDR3 length equals 12 residues. CDR1 SQVTM and CDR2 ANQGSEA come from the germline V gene. CDR3 sequence: CSARTGDEKLFF. The CDR3 coding sequence is TGCAGCGCTCGGACAGGGGATGAAAAACTGTTTTTT.

V and J are TRBV2 and TRBJ2-3; TRBD2 matches 13 bases. The CDR3 spans 15 residues. Germline loops: CDR1 SNHLY, CDR2 FYNNEI. V shed 4 bases, J shed 5 bases, and the junction held 3 bases outside the gene matches. The CDR3 reads CASSATSGGRDTQYF. The DNA for the CDR3 is TGTGCCAGCAGTGCGACTAGCGGGGGGAGAGATACGCAGTATTTT.

The chain links TRBV5-1 to TRBJ2-7; 10 bases are shared with TRBD1. Germline V CDR1 and CDR2: SGHRS, YFSETQ. Unmatched junction bases numbered 12, after V lost 4 bases and J lost 5 bases. This CDR3 spans 16 amino acids. CDR3 sequence reads: CASSPPPPDRGNEQYF. The CDR3 nucleotides read TGCGCCAGCAGCCCACCGCCGCCGGACAGGGGGAACGAGCAGTACTTC.

This rearrangement joins TRBV28 to TRBJ2-7, with D perhaps given as TRBD1 or TRBD2 (5 bases each). The CDR3 runs to 15 residues. Germline-derived CDR1 and CDR2 are MDHEN and SYDVKM. V was trimmed by 6 bases and J by 9 bases, leaving 24 bases between them. The CDR3 reads CASSRGDLLTWGQYF. CDR3 nucleotide sequence: TGTGCCAGCAGCCGAGGGGACCTCCTTACCTGGGGGCAGTACTTC.

The rearrangement links TRBV27 to TRBJ2-7, with TRBD1 as a possible D gene (7 bases). Germline V gene sequence: CDR1 MNHEY, CDR2 SMNVEV (reference sequence). V lost 5 bases to trimming and J lost 0 bases, with 17 bases between them. CDR3 size: 16 residues. The CDR3 DNA follows: TGTGCCAGCAGTCCCCTGGGGGGACAGAGCTCCTACGAGCAGTACTTC. This encodes CASSPLGGQSSYEQYF.

The J gene is TRBJ1-2, the V gene TRBV11-2; 7 bases map to TRBD1. Trimming cost V 0 bases and J 2 bases; bases outside gene matches: 3. The CDR3 totals 15 residues. Germline CDR1 is SGHAT and CDR2 is FQNNGV. CDR3 region: CASSLDVRGNYGYTF. Written as DNA, the CDR3 is TGTGCCAGCAGCTTAGATGTCAGGGGGAACTATGGCTACACCTTC.

This chain links TRBV12-2 with TRBJ2-3. TRBV12-2 is designated a pseudogene. This CDR3 has 23 amino acids. CDR3 nucleotides: TGTGCAAGTCGCTTACTGGGAGGGGGCGTCTCATTCCCTAAAACACGGATCACAGATACGCAGTATTTT. It is translated as CASRLLGGGVSFPKTRITDTQYF.

This chain joins TRBV9 and TRBJ2-2, with a weak D call TRBD2 (5 bases). The germline V and J ends were trimmed by 2 bases and 1 base, with 15 bases remaining between them. The CDR3 runs 17 residues. The germline CDR1 and CDR2 sequences are SGDLS and YYNGEE. CDR3 sequence reads: CASSVPPGNVNTGELFF. The CDR3 nucleotides read TGTGCCAGCAGCGTTCCGCCGGGGAACGTGAACACCGGGGAGCTGTTTTTT.

The gene calls are TRBV12-5 and TRBJ2-1; 7 bases match TRBD1. CDR3 length equals 13 residues. Germline V gene data show CDR1 as LGHNT and CDR2 as FRNRAP. Unmatched junction bases numbered 8, after V lost 6 bases and J lost 9 bases. This CDR3 reads CASGNDRDGEQFF. CDR3 nucleotide sequence: TGTGCTAGTGGGAACGACAGGGACGGTGAGCAGTTCTTC.